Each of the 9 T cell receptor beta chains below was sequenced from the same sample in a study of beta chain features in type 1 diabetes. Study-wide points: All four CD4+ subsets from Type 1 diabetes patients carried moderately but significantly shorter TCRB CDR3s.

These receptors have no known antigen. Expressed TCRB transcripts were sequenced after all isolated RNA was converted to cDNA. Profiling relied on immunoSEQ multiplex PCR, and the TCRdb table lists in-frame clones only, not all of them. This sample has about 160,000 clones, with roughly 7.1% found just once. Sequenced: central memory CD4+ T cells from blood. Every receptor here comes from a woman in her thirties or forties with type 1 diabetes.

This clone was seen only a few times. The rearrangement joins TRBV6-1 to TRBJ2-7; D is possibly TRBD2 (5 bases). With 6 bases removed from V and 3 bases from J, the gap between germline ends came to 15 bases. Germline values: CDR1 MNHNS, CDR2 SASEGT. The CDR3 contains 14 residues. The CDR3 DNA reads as TGTGCCAGCAGGGAACTAGGTTCCCGCTACGAGCAGTACTTC. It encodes CASRELGSRYEQYF.

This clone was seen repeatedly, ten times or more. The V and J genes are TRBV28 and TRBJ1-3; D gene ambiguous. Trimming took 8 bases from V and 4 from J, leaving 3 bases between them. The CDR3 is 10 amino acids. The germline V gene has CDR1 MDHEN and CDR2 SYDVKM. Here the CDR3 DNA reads TGTGCCAGCTCAGGAAACACCATATATTTT. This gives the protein CASSGNTIYF.

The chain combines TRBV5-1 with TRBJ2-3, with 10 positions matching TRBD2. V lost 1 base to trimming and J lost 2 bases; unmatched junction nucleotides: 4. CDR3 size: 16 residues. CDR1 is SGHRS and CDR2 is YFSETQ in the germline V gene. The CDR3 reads CASSLWLAGATDTQYF. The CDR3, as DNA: TGCGCCAGCAGCTTGTGGCTAGCGGGGGCCACAGATACGCAGTATTTT.

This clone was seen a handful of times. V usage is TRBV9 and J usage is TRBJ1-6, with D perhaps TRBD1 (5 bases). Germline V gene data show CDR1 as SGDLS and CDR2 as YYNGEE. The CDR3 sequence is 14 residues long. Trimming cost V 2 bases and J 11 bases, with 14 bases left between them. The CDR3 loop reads CASSVGRGVPPLHF. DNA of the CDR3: TGTGCCAGCAGCGTGGGCCGGGGGGTACCACCCCTCCACTTT.

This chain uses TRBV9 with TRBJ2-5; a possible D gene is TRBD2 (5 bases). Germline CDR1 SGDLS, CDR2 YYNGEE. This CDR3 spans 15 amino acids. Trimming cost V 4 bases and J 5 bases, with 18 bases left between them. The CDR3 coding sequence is TGTGCCAGCAGCTTTCACGCCGGGTCGGGGGAGACCCAGTACTTC. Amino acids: CASSFHAGSGETQYF.

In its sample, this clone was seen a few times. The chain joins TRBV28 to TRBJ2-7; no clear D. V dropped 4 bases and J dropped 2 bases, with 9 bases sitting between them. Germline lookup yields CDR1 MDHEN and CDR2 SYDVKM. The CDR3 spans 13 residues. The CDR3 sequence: CASSYESPYEQYF. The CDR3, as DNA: TGTGCCAGCAGTTACGAGAGCCCCTACGAGCAGTACTTC.

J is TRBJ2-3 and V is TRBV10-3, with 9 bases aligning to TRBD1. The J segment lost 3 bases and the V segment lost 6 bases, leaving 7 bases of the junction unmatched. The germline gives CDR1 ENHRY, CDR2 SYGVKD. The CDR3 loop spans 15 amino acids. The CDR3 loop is CAIRDRDRVTDTQYF. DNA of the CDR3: TGTGCCATCAGAGACCGGGACAGGGTTACAGATACGCAGTATTTT.

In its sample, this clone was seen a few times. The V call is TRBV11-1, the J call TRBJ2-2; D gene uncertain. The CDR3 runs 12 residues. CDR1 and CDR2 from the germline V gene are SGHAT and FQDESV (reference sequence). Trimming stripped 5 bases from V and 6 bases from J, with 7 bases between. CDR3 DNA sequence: TGTGCCAGCAGCCTTATGTCCGGGGAGCTGTTTTTT. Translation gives CASSLMSGELFF.

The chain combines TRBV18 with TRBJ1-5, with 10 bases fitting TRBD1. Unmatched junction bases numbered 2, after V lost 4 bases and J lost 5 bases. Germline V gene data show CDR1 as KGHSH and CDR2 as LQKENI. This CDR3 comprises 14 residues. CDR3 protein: CASSRGTGDQPQHF. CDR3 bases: TGTGCCAGCTCACGTGGGACAGGGGATCAGCCCCAGCATTTT.